The rows below give T cell receptor beta chains drawn from one sample of a study of cytomegalovirus exposure and HLA in healthy donors. Using immunoSEQ multiplex PCR, the repertoire was profiled, and TCRdb retains in-frame clones only, with some absent. The table shows some 85,000 clones, with 60% to 80% occurring only once. The sequencing input was PBMCs. The receptors were sampled from a man aged 30 to 39 in good health and CMV-seronegative. CDR3s include the opening cysteine and the closing phenylalanine or tryptophan. The order of the fields is clone size, J gene, D gene, V gene, CDR3 DNA, CDR3 protein. D genes are given only for firm matches. The size entry is marked missing in some rows and otherwise reads once, few, many or a size class.

NA TRBJ2-7 TRBD2 TRBV5-4 TGTGCCAGCAGCTGGGAGGGGAGTCTTGGCGAGCAGTACTTC CASSWEGSLGEQYF
NA TRBJ2-5 NA TRBV7-9 TGTGCCAGCAGCTTACCCTCCCGGGTTGGAGAGACCCAGTACTTC CASSLPSRVGETQYF
NA TRBJ1-1 NA TRBV28 TGTGCCAGCAGACCACCAGGGGCAGGCGCTACCAACACTGAAGCTTTCTTT CASRPPGAGATNTEAFF
NA TRBJ2-3 TRBD2 TRBV9 TGTGCCAGCAGCCGGACTAGCGGATACACAGATACGCAGTATTTT CASSRTSGYTDTQYF
few TRBJ1-2 NA TRBV19 TGTGCCAGTAGTATCCAAGGGACACGCTATGGCTACACCTTC CASSIQGTRYGYTF
NA TRBJ1-4 NA TRBV28 TGTGCCAGCAGTTTAGTGAGGGAAAAACTGTTTTTT CASSLVREKLFF
NA TRBJ2-6 NA TRBV19 TGTGCCAGTAGTCCCAGGGGCTCTGGGGCCAACGTCCTGACTTTC CASSPRGSGANVLTF
NA TRBJ2-5 TRBD1 TRBV20-1 TGCAGTGCGGAAGGGACAGGGTTGTACTTC CSAEGTGLYF
NA TRBJ1-2 TRBD1 TRBV6-6 TGTGCCAGCACCGTCGACAGGGCTAACTATGGCTACACCTTC CASTVDRANYGYTF
NA TRBJ1-5 NA TRBV15 TGTGCCACCAGCAGAGTACAGGGTCCCTCGTATAAACAGCCCCAGCATTTT CATSRVQGPSYKQPQHF
NA TRBJ2-7 TRBD2 TRBV6-6 TGTGCCAGCAGTGCACCGGGACTAGCGAACTACGAGCAGTACTTC CASSAPGLANYEQYF
NA TRBJ2-1 TRBD2 TRBV25-1 TGTGCCACCCCAGCGGGGGGCTACAATGAGCAGTTCTTC CATPAGGYNEQFF
NA TRBJ1-1 TRBD1 TRBV11-2 TGTGCCAGCAGAGGACAGGGATCGAACACTGAAGCTTTCTTT CASRGQGSNTEAFF
NA TRBJ2-3 NA TRBV11-2 TGTGCCAGCAGCTTTCGTGGCAGGGTGAACACAGATACGCAGTATTTT CASSFRGRVNTDTQYF
NA TRBJ1-1 NA TRBV6-1 TGTGCCAGCAGTTCCCAGGGTTTGGAAGCTTTCTTT CASSSQGLEAFF
few TRBJ2-7 NA TRBV28 TGTGCCAGCAGCACCGCTTCGGGGAGCTCCTACGAGCAGTACTTC CASSTASGSSYEQYF
NA TRBJ1-3 NA TRBV7-8 TGTGCCAGCAGCTTAGAAGGGGGTCGGGCTCACTCTGGAAACACCATATATTTT CASSLEGGRAHSGNTIYF
NA TRBJ1-1 TRBD1 TRBV7-6 TGTGCCAGCAGCCTTCGAACAGGGGGCCAAACTGAAGCTTTCTTT CASSLRTGGQTEAFF
NA TRBJ2-7 TRBD1 TRBV11-2 TGTGCCAGCACCATGGACAGGGCGAACTACGAGCAGTACTTC CASTMDRANYEQYF
NA TRBJ2-5 NA TRBV2 TGTGCCAGCGCCGCACGGGCGGGTCAAGAGACCCAGTACTTC CASAARAGQETQYF
few TRBJ1-3 NA TRBV5-4 TGTGCCAGCAGCCCTGGTGCCGCCCCGGGACTCTCTGGAAACACCATATATTTT CASSPGAAPGLSGNTIYF
NA TRBJ2-7 TRBD1 TRBV7-9 TGTGCCAGCAGCCCGGGACAGGGGTACGAGCAGTACTTC CASSPGQGYEQYF
NA TRBJ2-3 NA TRBV27 TGTGCCAGCAGTCTCAGGTACACAGATACGCAGTATTTT CASSLRYTDTQYF
NA TRBJ2-2 NA TRBV7-8 TGTGCCAGCAGCTTACGGCACGGGACGAACACCGGGGAGCTGTTTTTT CASSLRHGTNTGELFF
NA TRBJ1-2 TRBD1 TRBV4-2 TGTGCCAGCAGCCAAGTTACAGGGGAAGGCTATGGCTACACCTTC CASSQVTGEGYGYTF
few TRBJ2-1 NA TRBV4-1 TGCGCCAGCAGCCAAGAGGCGGGGAGCTCCTACAATGAGCAGTTCTTC CASSQEAGSSYNEQFF
NA TRBJ2-5 NA TRBV7-2 TGTGCCAGCAGCCCCTTGTCGGGGGGCCGGGAGACCCAGTACTTC CASSPLSGGRETQYF
NA TRBJ2-7 NA TRBV5-6 TGTGCCAGCAGCGTAAGTGAGTCCTACGAGCAGTACTTC CASSVSESYEQYF
NA TRBJ1-1 TRBD1 TRBV5-1 TGCGCCAGTTCACAGGGGAGGATCACTGAAGCTTTCTTT CASSQGRITEAFF
NA TRBJ1-2 NA TRBV2 TGTGCCAGCGTCCCGACAGCTCAGGCAGGTGGCTACACCTTC CASVPTAQAGGYTF
few TRBJ1-1 NA TRBV27 TGTGCCAGCAGTTTCCGCCGCGGTGAACAGGGCGCTTTCTTT CASSFRRGEQGAFF
NA TRBJ1-1 NA TRBV7-2 TGTGCCAGCAGCTTAGTTGCCTGGTACTCTGAAGCTTTCTTT CASSLVAWYSEAFF
NA TRBJ2-3 NA TRBV11-2 TGTGCCAGCAGCTTAGATCTGGGGCGGGGGCCAGATACGCAGTATTTT CASSLDLGRGPDTQYF
NA TRBJ2-5 NA TRBV5-4 TGTGCCAGCAGCCCCGGAGGGACCGGTTCAAGGGGTGGAGAGACCCAGTACTTC CASSPGGTGSRGGETQYF
NA TRBJ2-5 TRBD2 TRBV2 TGTGCCAGCAGCACCGGGACTAGCGGCTCGGAGACCCAGTACTTC CASSTGTSGSETQYF
NA TRBJ2-4 NA TRBV19 TGTGCCAGTAGTGCGACAGGAGCCAAAAACATTCAGTACTTC CASSATGAKNIQYF
NA TRBJ2-6 TRBD2 TRBV27 TGTGCCAGCAGTCCGGGGGGAGGGGGGGCCAACGTCCTGACTTTC CASSPGGGGANVLTF
NA TRBJ2-7 NA TRBV30 TGTGCCTGGAGTGCAGGAAACTACGAGCAGTACTTC CAWSAGNYEQYF
NA TRBJ2-6 TRBD1 TRBV5-4 TGTGCCAGCAGCTGGAAAGGACAGGCTGGGGCCAACGTCCTGACTTTC CASSWKGQAGANVLTF
NA TRBJ2-1 TRBD2 TRBV5-1 TGCGCCAGCAGCCTCGGGACTAGCGGGAGGGAACTGTGGGAGCAGTTCTTC CASSLGTSGRELWEQFF
NA TRBJ2-4 NA TRBV19 TGTGCCAGTAGGCGGGCAGACAAAAACATTCAGTACTTC CASRRADKNIQYF
few TRBJ2-7 NA TRBV28 TGTGCCAGCAGTCCCCCCCAGGGGTTCGGGGAAAACTCCTACGAGCAGTACTTC CASSPPQGFGENSYEQYF